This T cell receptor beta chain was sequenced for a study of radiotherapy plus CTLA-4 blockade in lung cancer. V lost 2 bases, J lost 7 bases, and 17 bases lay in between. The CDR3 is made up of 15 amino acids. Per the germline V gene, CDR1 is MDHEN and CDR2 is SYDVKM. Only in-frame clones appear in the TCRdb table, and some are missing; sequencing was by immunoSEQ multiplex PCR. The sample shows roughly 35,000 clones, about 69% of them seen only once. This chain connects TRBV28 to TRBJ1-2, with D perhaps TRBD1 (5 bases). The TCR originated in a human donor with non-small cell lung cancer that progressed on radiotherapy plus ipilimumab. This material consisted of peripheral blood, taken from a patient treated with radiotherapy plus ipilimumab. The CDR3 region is CASSLRSGGGSGYTF. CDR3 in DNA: TGTGCCAGCAGTTTACGAAGCGGGGGGGGATCTGGCTACACCTTC.